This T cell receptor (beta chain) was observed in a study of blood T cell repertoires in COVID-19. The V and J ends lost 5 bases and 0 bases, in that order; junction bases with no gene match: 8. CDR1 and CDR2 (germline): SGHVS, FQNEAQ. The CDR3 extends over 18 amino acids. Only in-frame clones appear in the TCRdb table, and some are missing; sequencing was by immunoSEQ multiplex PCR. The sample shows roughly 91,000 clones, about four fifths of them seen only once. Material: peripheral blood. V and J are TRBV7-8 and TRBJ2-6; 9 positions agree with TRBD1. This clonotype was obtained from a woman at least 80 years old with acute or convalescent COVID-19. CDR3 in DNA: TGTGCCAGCAGCGCACAGGGGGCGGGCGGCTCTGGGGCCAACGTCCTGACTTTC. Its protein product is CASSAQGAGGSGANVLTF.